One sample yielded the 7 T cell receptor beta chains listed below, sequenced in a study of post-analysis software for immune sequencing data. Study-wide results and caveats: When patients were compared with controls, about five TRBV segments were more frequent, TRBV5-6, TRBV5-1 and TRBV20-1 among them.

TCR beta cDNA libraries included unique molecular identifiers. TCRdb recomputed calls from the PCR reads with MiXCR, one row per CDR3 protein. The table has approximately 360,000 distinct CDR3 sequences, roughly 36% seen once. Antigen specificity for these receptors is unknown. The specimen was blood. The receptors here all came from a girl between 10 and 17 years old with multiple sclerosis.

This clonotype was counted between two and nine times. The rearrangement joins TRBV15 to TRBJ2-1; D possibly corresponds to TRBD2 (5 bases). Germline assignment: CDR1 LNHNV and CDR2 YYDKDF (reference sequence). Trimming left V 3 bases short and J 7 bases short, with 16 bases between. CDR3 length: 15 amino acids. The DNA for the CDR3 is TGTGCCACCAGCAGGGGTGAGGGAGTTGGGAATGAGCAGTTCTTC. Encoded protein: CATSRGEGVGNEQFF.

This clonotype was observed a few times. The rearrangement uses TRBV21-1 and TRBJ2-5; the D segment call TRBD1 is taken from the table without a DNA check. TRBV21-1 is marked as a pseudogene. The CDR3 sequence is 14 residues long. CDR3: CASSRVGVRETQYF. The CDR3 nucleotides read TGTGCCAGCAGCAGGGTGGGGGTGCGAGAGACCCAGTACTTC.

V is TRBV6-1 and J is TRBJ1-4, with D possibly TRBD1 on 5 matching bases. V was shortened by 5 bases and J by 2 bases, with 12 bases between the two germline ends. This CDR3 spans 15 amino acids. CDR1 is MNHNS and CDR2 is SASEGT in the germline V gene. The CDR3 DNA reads as TGTGCCAGCAGTATCCAGGGAGTCACTAATGAAAAACTGTTTTTT. As protein: CASSIQGVTNEKLFF.

This clonotype came up a few times. V gene TRBV27 combines with J gene TRBJ2-5; TRBD1 aligns across 10 bases. The germline V gene encodes CDR1 MNHEY and CDR2 SMNVEV (reference sequence). V lost 4 bases to trimming and J lost 11 bases; unmatched junction nucleotides: 10. This CDR3 region has 14 residues. CDR3 nucleotides: TGTGCCAGCAGTTCCAGACAGGGGGCAAGAGAGCAGTACTTC. It encodes CASSSRQGAREQYF.

The chain recombines TRBV18 with TRBJ2-7, with 10 bases lining up with TRBD1. The V and J ends lost 2 bases and 2 bases, in that order; junction bases with no gene match: 6. This CDR3 has 16 residues. The germline gives CDR1 KGHSH, CDR2 LQKENI. CDR3 sequence (DNA): TGTGCCAGCTCACCAGCCGGGACAGGGGCTCCCTACGAGCAGTACTTC. Protein product: CASSPAGTGAPYEQYF.

The chain combines TRBV6-5 with TRBJ2-5; either TRBD1 or TRBD2 may supply D (5 bases each). V was clipped by 2 bases and J by 5 bases, with 15 bases between them. CDR1 is MNHEY and CDR2 is SVGAGI in the germline V gene. The CDR3 contains 15 residues. As DNA, the CDR3 is TGTGCCAGCAGTTACGGGGCAGGGCCGGGGGAGACCCAGTACTTC. It specifies CASSYGAGPGETQYF.

The chain has TRBV12-3 or TRBV12-4 and TRBJ1-1; D is ambiguous. The CDR3 runs 11 residues. V lost 6 bases and J lost 7, with 9 bases in between. The chain's CDR3 is CASSHRNEAFF. In DNA form, the CDR3 reads TGTGCCAGCAGCCATAGAAATGAAGCTTTCTTT.